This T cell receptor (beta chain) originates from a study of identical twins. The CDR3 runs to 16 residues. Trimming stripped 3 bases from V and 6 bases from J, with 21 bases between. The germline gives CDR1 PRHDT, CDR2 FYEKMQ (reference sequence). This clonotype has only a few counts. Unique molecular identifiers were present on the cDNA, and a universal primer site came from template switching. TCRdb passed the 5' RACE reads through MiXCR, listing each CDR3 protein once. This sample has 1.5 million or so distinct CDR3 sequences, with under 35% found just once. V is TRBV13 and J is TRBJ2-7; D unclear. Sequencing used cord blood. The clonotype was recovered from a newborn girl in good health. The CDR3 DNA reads TGTGCCAGCAGCTTCAGGACGAGAACCATCGTGGGCGAGCAGTACTTC. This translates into CASSFRTRTIVGEQYF.